The present T cell receptor (beta chain) was sequenced within a study of blood T cells in healthy people across ages. The study, taken as a whole, reports: There were more naive CD4+ cells and higher diversity in long-lived donors than in aged donors.

Using a J-beta primer mix together with a sample-barcoded 5' primer, a second PCR was run for about 6 to 12 cycles. MiXCR, applied by TCRdb to the 5' RACE reads, yields one record per CDR3 protein. In the table there are under 700,000 distinct CDR3 sequences, 24% of which are singletons. Germline lookup yields CDR1 MNHEY and CDR2 SVGEGT. The CDR3 sequence is 16 residues long. Trimming pared 7 bases from V and 0 bases from J, leaving 19 bases between. To note about this clonotype: What it recognizes is unknown.

The same data also went into a second study, on T cells of mothers and their children.

The clonotype originates from a boy aged 10-17 years in good health. The rearrangement links TRBV6-2 or TRBV6-3 to TRBJ2-7; D is perhaps TRBD1 or TRBD2 (5 bases each). Sequenced sample: blood. CDR3 in amino acids: CASTLDRDLPSYEQYF. CDR3 bases: TGTGCCAGCACCCTGGACCGGGACCTTCCCTCCTACGAGCAGTACTTC.